Sequencing of this TCR beta chain was carried out in a study of cytomegalovirus exposure and HLA in healthy donors. A word on this clone: No antigen is known for it.

General study points: According to a subsequent analysis, TCR clusters from the first cohort were inclined to appear together in the 120 validation repertoires.

This table comes from immunoSEQ multiplex PCR, and its TCRdb copy is limited to in-frame clones, with some not included. The sample shows 250,000 to 400,000 clones, about nine tenths of them seen only once. The sequencing input was PBMCs. The receptor comes from a woman aged 25-40 years in good health and CMV-seropositive.

CDR3 DNA: TGCGCCAGCAGCCAAAAACAGGGACTTTGGAATCAGCCCCAGCATTTT. This gives the protein CASSQKQGLWNQPQHF. The rearrangement links TRBV4-1 to TRBJ1-5; possibly TRBD1 for D (6 bases). The CDR3 runs 16 residues. Trimming cost V 2 bases and J 4 bases, with 15 bases left between them. In germline, CDR1 is MGHRA, CDR2 YSYEKL.